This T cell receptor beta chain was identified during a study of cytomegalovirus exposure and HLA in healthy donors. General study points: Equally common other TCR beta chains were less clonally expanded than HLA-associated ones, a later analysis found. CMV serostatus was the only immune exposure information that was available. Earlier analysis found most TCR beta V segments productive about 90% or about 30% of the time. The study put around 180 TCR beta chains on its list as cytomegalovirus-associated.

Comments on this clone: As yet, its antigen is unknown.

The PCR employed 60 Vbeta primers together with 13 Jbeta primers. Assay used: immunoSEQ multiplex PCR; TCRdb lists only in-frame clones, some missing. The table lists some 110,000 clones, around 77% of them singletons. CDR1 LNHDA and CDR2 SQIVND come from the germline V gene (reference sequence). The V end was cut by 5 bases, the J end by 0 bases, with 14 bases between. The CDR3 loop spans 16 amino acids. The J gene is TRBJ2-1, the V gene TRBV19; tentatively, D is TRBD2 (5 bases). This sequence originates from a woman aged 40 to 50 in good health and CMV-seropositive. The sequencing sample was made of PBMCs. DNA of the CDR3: TGTGCCAGTAGTTTAAGACTAACCCTCTCCTACAATGAGCAGTTCTTC. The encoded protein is CASSLRLTLSYNEQFF.